These 25 T cell receptor beta chains share one sample of origin, sequenced in a study of T cell changes during pregnancy in multiple sclerosis (dated by TCRdb to about 2019). Libraries were constructed by the immunoSEQ multiplex PCR assay. Imported from immuneACCESS, the table was reduced by TCRdb to in-frame sequences with V and J called. These copies leave out some clones; in studies compared against another copy, an unresolved V gene accounts for under half, and the cause of the remainder is not known. For this sample there are about 48,000 clones; approximately 93% appear just once. The ten top clones hold around 0.5% of the sample. This specimen was CD4+ T cells from peripheral blood mononuclear cells, taken in the first trimester of pregnancy. These receptors were obtained from a female donor with multiple sclerosis, enrolled in a pregnancy study.

V and J are TRBV7-2 and TRBJ2-5, with TRBD2 matching over 8 bases. With 1 base clipped from V and 5 bases from J, the junction kept 6 bases outside the gene matches. The CDR3 spans 15 residues. Germline assignment: CDR1 SGHTA and CDR2 FQGNSA. The CDR3 DNA reads as TGTGCCAGCAGCTTAGGCGGGGGGCGTCGGGAGACCCAGTACTTC. Protein: CASSLGGGRRETQYF.

This clone was counted a single time. V gene TRBV11-2 combines with J gene TRBJ2-1, with D possibly being TRBD1 (6 bases). V lost 4 bases, J lost 5 bases, and 15 bases lay in between. This CDR3 comprises 15 residues. CDR1 is SGHAT, CDR2 FQNNGV, per germline. Here the CDR3 reads CASSSFQGRNNEQFF. The CDR3 DNA reads as TGTGCCAGCAGCTCGTTCCAGGGGCGAAACAATGAGCAGTTCTTC.

The chain links TRBV11-3 to TRBJ2-5, with TRBD2 identical over 15 bases. The CDR3 consists of 15 residues. Germline assignment: CDR1 SGHNT and CDR2 YENEEA. V shed 5 bases, J shed 5 bases, and the junction held 3 bases outside the gene matches. In nucleotides, the CDR3 is TGTGCCAGCAGCACAGGGACTAGCGGGAGGGAGACCCAGTACTTC. Translating gives CASSTGTSGRETQYF.

V and J are TRBV7-9 and TRBJ1-6; TRBD1 agrees at 8 bases. J was trimmed by 9 bases and V by 5 bases; bases with no gene match: 6. The CDR3 has 14 residues. Germline V gives CDR1 SEHNR, CDR2 FQNEAQ (reference sequence). CDR3 loop: CASSRGQGGSPLHF. In DNA, the CDR3 is TGTGCCAGCAGCCGAGGACAGGGAGGTTCACCCCTCCACTTT.

The CDR3 is CASSLRTGAPEAFF. Here the CDR3 DNA reads TGTGCCAGCAGCCTACGGACAGGGGCCCCTGAAGCTTTCTTT. The chain couples TRBV7-2 to TRBJ1-1; 9 positions agree with TRBD1. V lost 5 bases to trimming and J lost 6 bases; unmatched junction nucleotides: 7. The germline V gene has CDR1 SGHTA and CDR2 FQGNSA. The CDR3 length is 14 residues.

The chain couples TRBV11-1 to TRBJ2-7; D perhaps matches TRBD2 (6 bases). This CDR3 contains 16 residues. The germline V gene encodes CDR1 SGHAT and CDR2 FQDESV (reference sequence). Trimming pared 5 bases from V and 3 bases from J, leaving 20 bases between. DNA of the CDR3: TGTGCCAGCAGCCCCTTCCCCCGGGACTCCCACTACGAGCAGTACTTC. Translating gives CASSPFPRDSHYEQYF.

The rearrangement joins TRBV7-8 to TRBJ1-2, with no clear D. Per germline, CDR1 SGHVS and CDR2 FQNEAQ. The V gene lost 5 bases and the J gene lost 6 bases, with 10 bases spanning the gap. The CDR3 is made up of 12 amino acids. The CDR3, as DNA: TGTGCCAGCAGCAGCATTACAGATGGCTACACCTTC. Amino acid sequence: CASSSITDGYTF.

The chain links TRBV5-4 to TRBJ2-5; the D gene is possibly TRBD1 (5 bases). The CDR3 is made up of 13 amino acids. Germline assignment: CDR1 SGHNT and CDR2 YYREEE (reference sequence). V was pared by 0 bases and J by 5 bases, with 8 bases between. CDR3 region: CASSLVGPETQYF. The CDR3 DNA reads as TGTGCCAGCAGCTTGGTGGGGCCCGAGACCCAGTACTTC.

The CDR3 protein is CASSPEGDQPQHF. The CDR3 DNA reads as TGTGCCAGCAGTCCAGAGGGAGATCAGCCCCAGCATTTT. This chain connects TRBV6-1 to TRBJ1-5; no reliable D call. Trimming removed 5 bases from V and 5 bases from J, with 10 bases in between. This CDR3 has 13 residues. Germline V gene data show CDR1 as MNHNS and CDR2 as SASEGT.

The chain is built from TRBV5-4 and TRBJ2-1, with D perhaps TRBD1 (6 bases). Between the trimmed V and J ends, which lost 4 bases and 0 bases, there was a span of 14 bases. Germline CDR1 and CDR2: SGHNT and YYREEE (reference sequence). The CDR3 has 16 amino acids. The CDR3 DNA is TGTGCCAGCAGCACCCACAGGGCCTCCTCCTACAATGAGCAGTTCTTC. Translated: CASSTHRASSYNEQFF.

The V call is TRBV12-5, the J call TRBJ2-7; 10 bases are shared with TRBD1. V shed 5 bases and J 4 bases; nucleotides not matched to a gene: 8. CDR1 LGHNT and CDR2 FRNRAP come from the germline V gene. CDR3 length equals 15 residues. CDR3 sequence reads: CASGTGQGMRYEQYF. CDR3 in DNA: TGTGCTAGTGGTACGGGACAGGGGATGAGGTACGAGCAGTACTTC.

Only one count was recorded for this clone. This rearrangement joins TRBV29-1 to TRBJ2-7; the D gene is possibly TRBD1 (6 bases). The CDR3 covers 13 residues. V lost 7 bases, J lost 5 bases, and 18 bases lay in between. The germline V gene encodes CDR1 SQVTM and CDR2 ANQGSEA. The CDR3 spells CSALSGAHHEQYF. DNA of the CDR3: TGCAGCGCTCTTTCAGGGGCCCACCACGAGCAGTACTTC.

The chain employs TRBV4-1 and TRBJ2-7, with D possibly matching TRBD2 (6 bases). Looked up from germline, CDR1 is MGHRA and CDR2 is YSYEKL. The germline V and J ends were trimmed by 4 bases and 2 bases, with 15 bases remaining between them. CDR3 size: 15 residues. The DNA of the CDR3 is TGCGCCAGCAGCCCCTATGGGGGGACCACCTACGAGCAGTACTTC. This sequence encodes CASSPYGGTTYEQYF.

This chain uses TRBV7-2 with TRBJ2-3, with D possibly matching TRBD1 (6 bases). V was shortened by 8 bases and J by 2 bases, with 11 bases between the two germline ends. CDR3 size: 13 residues. Germline CDR1 reads SGHTA; CDR2 reads FQGNSA. The CDR3 is CASGGGLTDTQYF. In DNA, the CDR3 is TGTGCCAGCGGTGGGGGCCTCACAGATACGCAGTATTTT.

V gene TRBV4-1 combines with J gene TRBJ1-2; 12 nucleotides match TRBD1. V lost 1 base, J lost 7 bases, and 7 bases stayed unmatched. Germline V lookup: CDR1 MGHRA, CDR2 YSYEKL. CDR3 size: 16 residues. In nucleotides, the CDR3 is TGCGCCAGCAGCCAAGCGGGACAGGGGGCTATTCGTGGCTACACCTTC. This codes for CASSQAGQGAIRGYTF.

This clone was seen only a few times. The chain couples TRBV27 to TRBJ1-3; 7 bases match TRBD1. Germline CDR1 is MNHEY and CDR2 is SMNVEV (reference sequence). CDR3 length: 14 amino acids. J gave up 7 bases and V 5 bases, and 8 bases lay outside the gene matches. Here the CDR3 reads CASSETGRYNTIYF. The DNA for the CDR3 is TGTGCCAGCAGTGAGACAGGGAGGTATAACACCATATATTTT.

The V and J genes are TRBV18 and TRBJ2-3, with D uncertain. The CDR3 has 16 residues. Per the germline V gene, CDR1 is KGHSH and CDR2 is LQKENI. The germline V and J ends were trimmed by 3 bases and 5 bases, with 18 bases remaining between them. This CDR3 is CASSPGRAASGDTQYF. The DNA for the CDR3 is TGTGCCAGCTCACCTGGGCGCGCCGCGTCCGGAGATACGCAGTATTTT.

The J gene is TRBJ1-6, the V gene TRBV5-1; the D is unclear. The germline CDR1 and CDR2 sequences are SGHRS and YFSETQ. The V end lost 5 bases, the J end lost 3 bases, and 12 bases lay between the germline ends. This CDR3 spans 15 amino acids. The CDR3 spells CASSLSANYNSPLHF. CDR3 nucleotide sequence: TGCGCCAGCAGTTTATCAGCGAACTATAATTCACCCCTCCACTTT.

The chain carries TRBV2 and TRBJ1-1; perhaps TRBD1 as D (5 bases). The ends were cut back, 5 bases at V and 3 bases at J, with 16 bases in the middle. CDR1 and CDR2 from the germline V gene are SNHLY and FYNNEI. This CDR3 contains 15 residues. The CDR3 sequence: CASSQGIKGDTEAFF. CDR3 coding DNA: TGTGCCAGCAGTCAGGGTATCAAAGGGGACACTGAAGCTTTCTTT.

This chain connects TRBV5-1 to TRBJ1-6; D possibly corresponds to TRBD1 (5 bases). This CDR3 has 14 residues. From germline, CDR1 is SGHRS and CDR2 YFSETQ. The V and J ends lost 4 bases and 8 bases respectively, with 13 bases between them. CDR3 sequence reads: CASSNAGLDSPLHF. The CDR3 DNA sequence: TGCGCCAGCAGCAACGCAGGGCTCGATTCACCCCTCCACTTT.

This chain joins TRBV6-4 and TRBJ1-5; TRBD1 agrees at 7 bases. The CDR3 extends over 13 amino acids. The V segment lost 5 bases and the J segment 5 bases; nucleotides outside the gene matches: 3. Per germline, CDR1 MRHNA and CDR2 SNTAGT. CDR3 sequence: CASSKDRDQPQHF. Here the CDR3 DNA reads TGTGCCAGCAGTAAAGACAGGGATCAGCCCCAGCATTTT.

The gene calls are TRBV15 and TRBJ2-1; 10 bases agree with TRBD2. Germline V lookup: CDR1 LNHNV, CDR2 YYDKDF (reference sequence). The CDR3 runs 17 residues. V was clipped by 2 bases and J by 2 bases; unmatched bases: 6. In DNA, the CDR3 is TGTGCCACCAGCAGATCCGTAGCGGGGGGCACCTACAATGAGCAGTTCTTC. It yields the protein CATSRSVAGGTYNEQFF.

The chain recombines TRBV5-6 with TRBJ2-7; D possibly corresponds to TRBD1 (6 bases). Trimming stripped 4 bases from V and 3 bases from J, with 11 bases between. The CDR3 totals 13 residues. Germline loops: CDR1 SGHDT, CDR2 YYEEEE. Here the CDR3 DNA reads TGTGCCAGCAGCAGGGACACTAACTACGAGCAGTACTTC. Protein sequence: CASSRDTNYEQYF.

The chain uses TRBV4-1 and TRBJ2-5; TRBD2 matches at 10 bases. V trimming: 2 bases; J trimming: 7 bases; junction bases outside the gene matches: 7. The CDR3 contains 15 residues. CDR1 and CDR2 (germline): MGHRA, YSYEKL. The CDR3, as DNA: TGCGCCAGCAGCCAACCTAGACTAGCGGGCGTGACCCAGTACTTC. Its protein product is CASSQPRLAGVTQYF.

J is TRBJ2-5 and V is TRBV6-1; D not certain. The V end was cut by 7 bases, the J end by 4 bases, with 4 bases between. Germline CDR1 is MNHNS and CDR2 is SASEGT. This CDR3 has 10 residues. CDR3 loop: CASKRETQYF. As DNA, the CDR3 is TGTGCCAGCAAGAGAGAGACCCAGTACTTC.